This T cell receptor beta chain originates from a study of CD8 T cells in ankylosing spondylitis. General study findings and limits: With a CD8+ phenotype, disease-linked clones were relatively rare in peripheral blood.

V shed 6 bases and J shed 2 bases, with 13 bases lying between them. This CDR3 is built from 14 residues. Germline V gene lookup returns CDR1 KGHSH and CDR2 LQKENI. About this clonotype itself: The antigen remains undetermined.

With molecular barcodes, quantitative 5'-RACE was used to make the TCR beta libraries. TCRdb processed the 5' RACE reads anew with MiXCR; each CDR3 protein has one entry. The data show 350,000 or so distinct CDR3 sequences, roughly 15% seen once. The sequencing input was blood, either unsorted or a sorted T cell fraction (not recorded which). This TCR was sampled from a male donor with ankylosing spondylitis or in good health (not recorded which). The V call is TRBV18, the J call TRBJ2-5, with a weak D call TRBD1 (5 bases). The CDR3 bases are TGTGCCAGCTCCTCAAAGGGGCGGCAAGAGACCCAGTACTTC. Protein product: CASSSKGRQETQYF.